The 27 T cell receptor beta chains below all came from one sample that was sequenced in a study of cytotoxic CD8 clonotypes in ibrutinib-treated CLL. Assay used: immunoSEQ multiplex PCR; TCRdb lists only in-frame clones, some missing. This repertoire shows 29,000 or so clones, about 78% found once; its top ten account for roughly 48%. The sample consisted of PBMCs, taken after 36 months of ibrutinib treatment. These receptor sequences come from a human donor with chronic lymphocytic leukemia.

This chain uses TRBV29-1 with TRBJ2-3, with D hard to call. Germline lookup yields CDR1 SQVTM and CDR2 ANQGSEA. Trimming removed 4 bases at V and 6 bases at J, with 14 bases between. The CDR3 is 13 residues long. CDR3 bases: TGCAGCGTTGCTCGCCAAAGGACGGATACGCAGTATTTT. This sequence encodes CSVARQRTDTQYF.

The chain has TRBV27 and TRBJ2-7; no definite D call. The germline V gene has CDR1 MNHEY and CDR2 SMNVEV (reference sequence). V was cut by 4 bases and J by 7 bases, with 17 bases left in between. This CDR3 is 14 amino acids long. CDR3 amino acids: CASSSRTRKFEQYF. CDR3 DNA: TGTGCCAGCAGTTCCAGGACCCGAAAATTTGAGCAGTACTTC.

The CDR3 protein is CASSLVLADNSYEQYF. The CDR3 nucleotides are TGTGCCAGCAGCTTGGTCTTGGCCGACAACTCCTACGAGCAGTACTTC. The chain is built from TRBV5-6 and TRBJ2-7; unclear D gene. The CDR3 has 16 residues. V gave up 0 bases and J gave up 0 bases, with 13 bases separating them. Germline CDR1 reads SGHDT; CDR2 reads YYEEEE. The variable domain in full, completed from reference TRBV5-6 and TRBJ2-7, reads DAGVTQSPTHLIKTRGQQVTLRCSPKSGHDTVSWYQQALGQGPQFIFQYYEEEERQRGNFPDRFSGHQFPNYSSELNVNALLLGDSALYLCASSLVLADNSYEQYFGPGTRLTVT.

The chain combines TRBV9 with TRBJ2-5; 9 bases fit TRBD1. The germline CDR1 and CDR2 sequences are SGDLS and YYNGEE. With V trimmed by 4 bases and J by 4 bases, 5 bases remained unmatched. The CDR3 contains 14 residues. The CDR3 coding sequence is TGTGCCAGCAGCCTTGGACAGGGGTCAGAGACCCAGTACTTC. This encodes CASSLGQGSETQYF.

This clone was detected only a few times. J is TRBJ2-5 and V is TRBV7-8; D is perhaps TRBD2 (6 bases). The CDR3 runs 15 residues. The germline gives CDR1 SGHVS, CDR2 FQNEAQ. Trimming removed 4 bases at V and 4 bases at J, with 16 bases between. The CDR3 spells CASSYTKAGGETQYF. For the CDR3, the DNA is TGTGCCAGCAGCTATACCAAGGCCGGGGGAGAGACCCAGTACTTC.

The chain combines TRBV7-2 with TRBJ1-1, with 8 bases matching TRBD1. Germline assignment: CDR1 SGHTA and CDR2 FQGNSA. Losses at the gene ends were 6 bases for V and 7 bases for J; bases not matched to a gene: 4. The CDR3 has 12 residues. The DNA for the CDR3 is TGTGCCAGCAGAGGACAGGGAAGTGAAGCTTTCTTT. Translating gives CASRGQGSEAFF.

V usage is TRBV4-1 and J usage is TRBJ1-1, with TRBD1 matching over 7 bases. J lost 7 bases, V lost 4 bases, and 9 bases had no gene match. The CDR3 length is 14 residues. The germline V gene has CDR1 MGHRA and CDR2 YSYEKL. The CDR3 nucleotides are TGCGCCAGCAGCCGTCGACAGGGAGAGGTTGAAGCTTTCTTT. It translates to CASSRRQGEVEAFF.

This sequence joins TRBV9 and TRBJ1-1; D might be TRBD1 (5 bases). Per the germline V gene, CDR1 is SGDLS and CDR2 is YYNGEE. The CDR3 loop spans 13 amino acids. Deletions cut 0 bases from V and 10 bases from J, with 13 bases between. The CDR3 loop reads CASSVEEGTRAFF. CDR3 nucleotides: TGTGCCAGCAGCGTAGAAGAAGGGACGAGAGCTTTCTTT.

This clone was detected once. The V and J genes are TRBV5-1 and TRBJ2-2; no reliable D call. Germline V gives CDR1 SGHRS, CDR2 YFSETQ. This CDR3 spans 16 amino acids. Trimming removed 4 bases from V and 5 bases from J, with 18 bases in between. This CDR3 reads CASSPSTSLKTGELFF. Here the CDR3 DNA reads TGCGCCAGCAGCCCCTCGACCTCTTTGAAGACCGGGGAGCTGTTTTTT.

This sequence joins TRBV5-4 and TRBJ2-7, with 7 bases that match TRBD2. Unmatched junction bases numbered 12, after V lost 3 bases and J lost 6 bases. The CDR3 length is 15 residues. The germline V gene encodes CDR1 SGHNT and CDR2 YYREEE (reference sequence). CDR3 sequence (DNA): TGTGCCAGCAGCTATCTCGGGCGGGGGAATGGCGAGCAGTACTTC. Encoded protein: CASSYLGRGNGEQYF.

The chain carries TRBV18 and TRBJ1-1; D ambiguous. V lost 6 bases, J lost 1 base, and 6 bases lay in between. CDR3 length equals 12 residues. CDR1 is KGHSH and CDR2 is LQKENI in the germline V gene. The CDR3: CASSLQNTEAFF. CDR3 nucleotides: TGTGCCAGCTCCCTCCAGAACACTGAAGCTTTCTTT.

J is TRBJ2-7 and V is TRBV9; D could derive from TRBD1 or TRBD2 (5 bases each). The CDR3 is 14 amino acids. Germline V gives CDR1 SGDLS, CDR2 YYNGEE. V was shortened by 4 bases and J by 0 bases, with 11 bases between the two germline ends. CDR3 in amino acids: CASSKAGSSYEQYF. The CDR3 nucleotides are TGTGCCAGCAGCAAAGCAGGGAGCTCCTACGAGCAGTACTTC.

In its sample, this clone was seen a few times. The rearrangement joins TRBV19 to TRBJ1-2, with TRBD1 identical over 8 bases. Germline V gene data show CDR1 as LNHDA and CDR2 as SQIVND (reference sequence). Losses at the gene ends were 4 bases for V and 4 bases for J; bases not matched to a gene: 5. This CDR3 is built from 14 residues. This chain's CDR3 is CASSTKGTGYGYTF. The CDR3 region has the DNA TGTGCCAGTAGTACGAAAGGGACAGGCTATGGCTACACCTTC.

This clone was seen a single time. The chain joins TRBV27 to TRBJ2-7; tentative D call: TRBD1 (7 bases). CDR3 length equals 17 residues. CDR1 MNHEY and CDR2 SMNVEV come from the germline V gene (reference sequence). V was clipped by 6 bases and J by 0 bases, with 21 bases between them. The DNA for the CDR3 is TGTGCCAGCAGCCCAAGACAGGGAGGTACCCACTCCTACGAGCAGTACTTC. Residues: CASSPRQGGTHSYEQYF.

J is TRBJ1-5 and V is TRBV7-6, with TRBD1 matching 10 bases. Germline V CDR1 and CDR2: SGHVS, FNYEAQ. Trimming removed 5 bases from V and 1 base from J; junction bases left unmatched: 11. CDR3 length: 18 residues. DNA for the CDR3: TGTGCCAGCAGCCAAGGACAGGGGGGAGCCGGGAGCAATCAGCCCCAGCATTTT. This gives the protein CASSQGQGGAGSNQPQHF.

A single count supports this clone. The chain carries TRBV6-5 and TRBJ2-1; a weak D match, TRBD1 (6 bases). The germline V gene has CDR1 MNHEY and CDR2 SVGAGI. The CDR3 covers 15 residues. V lost 5 bases and J lost 4, with 15 bases in between. This CDR3 is CASSIATGPYNEQFF. CDR3 DNA: TGTGCCAGCAGTATCGCGACAGGCCCTTACAATGAGCAGTTCTTC.

The chain couples TRBV4-2 to TRBJ2-3; 10 bases are shared with TRBD1. V was pared by 5 bases and J by 5 bases, with 7 bases of the junction left unmatched. The length of the CDR3 is 15 residues. Germline CDR1 LGHNA, CDR2 YNFKEQ. CDR3 residues: CASSTADRGGDTQYF. CDR3 DNA sequence: TGTGCCAGCAGCACCGCGGACAGGGGGGGAGATACGCAGTATTTT.

The V call is TRBV30, the J call TRBJ1-2; D unresolved. This CDR3 is 12 amino acids long. V was trimmed by 2 bases and J by 2 bases, leaving 6 bases between them. Looked up from germline, CDR1 is GTSNPN and CDR2 is SVGIG (reference sequence). CDR3 loop: CAWSLGNYGYTF. CDR3 in DNA: TGTGCCTGGAGTCTGGGGAACTATGGCTACACCTTC.

The chain carries TRBV9 and TRBJ2-1, with 10 bases aligning to TRBD2. The CDR3 length is 15 residues. In germline, CDR1 is SGDLS, CDR2 YYNGEE. Unmatched junction bases numbered 2, after V lost 0 bases and J lost 5 bases. The CDR3 DNA sequence: TGTGCCAGCAGCGTAGGGAGCGGGGGGGACAATGAGCAGTTCTTC. It encodes CASSVGSGGDNEQFF.

V and J are TRBV27 and TRBJ2-7, with TRBD1 matching over 7 bases. Germline V gives CDR1 MNHEY, CDR2 SMNVEV (reference sequence). This CDR3 spans 12 amino acids. With V trimmed by 3 bases and J by 7 bases, 3 bases remained unmatched. In DNA, the CDR3 is TGTGCCAGCAGTTTTAGGGGGCGGGAGCAGTACTTC. It codes for CASSFRGREQYF.

The CDR3 spells CASSLLGGDGGYTF. The DNA for the CDR3 is TGTGCCAGCAGCTTGCTGGGTGGGGACGGTGGCTACACCTTC. The gene calls are TRBV5-4 and TRBJ1-2; D may be TRBD1 (5 bases). V lost 1 base, J lost 7 bases, and 14 bases lay in between. This CDR3 region has 14 residues. Germline CDR1 reads SGHNT; CDR2 reads YYREEE (reference sequence).

The rearrangement uses TRBV7-3 and TRBJ1-1; D remains ambiguous. Trimming stripped 0 bases from V and 0 bases from J, with 11 bases between. Germline values: CDR1 SGHTA, CDR2 FQGTGA. The length of the CDR3 is 16 residues. The CDR3 region is CASSLTGGMMNTEAFF. Written as DNA, the CDR3 is TGTGCCAGCAGCTTAACGGGAGGGATGATGAACACTGAAGCTTTCTTT.

In its sample, this clone was seen once. The chain carries TRBV6-1 and TRBJ1-1; D is ambiguous. The germline gives CDR1 MNHNS, CDR2 SASEGT. Trimming removed 1 base at V and 0 bases at J, with 6 bases between. The CDR3 runs 14 residues. The CDR3: CASSEGVLNTEAFF. In DNA, the CDR3 is TGTGCCAGCAGTGAAGGGGTGCTGAACACTGAAGCTTTCTTT.

The chain couples TRBV30 to TRBJ1-2; D is undetermined. The CDR3 has 14 amino acids. CDR1 and CDR2 from the germline V gene are GTSNPN and SVGIG (reference sequence). V lost 0 bases, J lost 7 bases, and 15 bases lay in between. Written as DNA, the CDR3 is TGTGCCTGGAGTGTACGGGATTTACGAGGTGGCTACACCTTC. Translation: CAWSVRDLRGGYTF.

The V and J genes are TRBV6-5 and TRBJ1-6; D is uncertain. Germline V CDR1 and CDR2: MNHEY, SVGAGI. This CDR3 spans 14 amino acids. Trimming took 1 base from V and 7 from J, leaving 8 bases between them. DNA for the CDR3: TGTGCCAGCAGTTACTTGGACCGGAATTCACCCCTCCACTTT. It encodes CASSYLDRNSPLHF.

The gene calls are TRBV11-2 and TRBJ1-2; no definite D call. V shed 5 bases and J shed 4 bases, with 8 bases lying between them. This CDR3 has 12 amino acids. Germline V lookup: CDR1 SGHAT, CDR2 FQNNGV. The CDR3 here is CASSPDAYGYTF. The CDR3 DNA reads as TGTGCCAGCAGCCCCGACGCCTATGGCTACACCTTC.

Remarks on this clone: At the DNA level, this CDR3 is encoded by other sequences in the same sample as well. This chain joins TRBV19 and TRBJ2-2, with D hard to call. Between the trimmed V and J ends, which lost 3 bases and 6 bases, there was a span of 2 bases. The CDR3 is 11 residues long. The V gene's germline CDR1 is LNHDA and CDR2 SQIVND (reference sequence). The CDR3 DNA follows: TGTGCCAGTAGTATCCCCGGGGAGCTGTTTTTT. This gives the protein CASSIPGELFF.